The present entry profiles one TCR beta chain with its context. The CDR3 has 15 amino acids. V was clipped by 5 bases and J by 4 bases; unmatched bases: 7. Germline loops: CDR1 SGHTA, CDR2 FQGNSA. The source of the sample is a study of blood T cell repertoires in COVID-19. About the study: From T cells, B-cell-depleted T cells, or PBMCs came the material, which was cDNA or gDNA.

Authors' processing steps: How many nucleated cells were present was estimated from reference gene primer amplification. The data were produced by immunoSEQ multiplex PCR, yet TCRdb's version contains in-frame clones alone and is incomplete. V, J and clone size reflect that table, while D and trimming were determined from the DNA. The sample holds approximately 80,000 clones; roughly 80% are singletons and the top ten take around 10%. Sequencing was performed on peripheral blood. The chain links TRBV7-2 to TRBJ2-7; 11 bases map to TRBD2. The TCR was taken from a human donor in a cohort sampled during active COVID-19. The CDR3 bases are TGTGCCAGCAGCCCTCGACTAGCGGGGACATACGAGCAGTACTTC. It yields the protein CASSPRLAGTYEQYF.